This note documents a single T cell receptor (beta chain) sequence. Its antigen remains unknown. The CDR3 extends over 15 amino acids. Germline V gene data show CDR1 as MDHEN and CDR2 as SYDVKM. Trimming removed 5 bases from V and 8 bases from J, with 18 bases in between. The data belong to a study of long-term antiretroviral therapy in people with HIV. Whole-study results and caveats: HIV repertoires had narrower CDR3 length ranges than controls.

Sequencing relied on immunoSEQ assay v3.0, run at survey level. Profiling relied on immunoSEQ multiplex PCR, and the TCRdb table lists in-frame clones only, not all of them. The sample includes about 22,000 clones, 85% of them seen just once. This specimen consisted of unsorted PBMCs, obtained roughly 4 years after starting antiretroviral therapy. This sequence originates from a man younger than 30 with HIV. The V gene is TRBV28, the J gene TRBJ1-4; possibly TRBD1 for D (5 bases). CDR3 bases: TGTGCCAGCAGTCCGGGGGGAGGGGCGGGAGAAAAACTGTTTTTT. Encoded protein: CASSPGGGAGEKLFF.